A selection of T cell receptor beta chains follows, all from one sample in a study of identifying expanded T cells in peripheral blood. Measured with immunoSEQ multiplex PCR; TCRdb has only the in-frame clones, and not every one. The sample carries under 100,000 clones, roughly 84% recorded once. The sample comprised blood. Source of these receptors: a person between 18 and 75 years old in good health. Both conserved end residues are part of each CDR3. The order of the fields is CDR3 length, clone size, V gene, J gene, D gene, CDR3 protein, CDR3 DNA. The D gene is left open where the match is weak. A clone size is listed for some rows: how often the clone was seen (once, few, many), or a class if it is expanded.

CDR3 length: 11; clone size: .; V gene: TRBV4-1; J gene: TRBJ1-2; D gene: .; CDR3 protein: CASSQAGGHTF; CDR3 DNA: TGCGCCAGCAGCCAAGCCGGGGGGCACACCTTC
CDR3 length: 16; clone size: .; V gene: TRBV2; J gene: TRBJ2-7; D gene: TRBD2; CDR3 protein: CASLFGGASRSYEQYF; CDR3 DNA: TGTGCCAGCCTCTTCGGGGGGGCGTCTAGGTCCTACGAGCAGTACTTC
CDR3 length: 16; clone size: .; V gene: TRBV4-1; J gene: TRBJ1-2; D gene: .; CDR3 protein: CASSQQTGQRYYGYTF; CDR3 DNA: TGCGCCAGCAGCCAACAAACAGGACAACGATACTATGGCTACACCTTC
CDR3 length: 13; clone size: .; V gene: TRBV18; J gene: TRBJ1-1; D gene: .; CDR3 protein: CASSGTIDTEAFF; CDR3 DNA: TGTGCCAGCTCCGGGACAATCGACACTGAAGCTTTCTTT
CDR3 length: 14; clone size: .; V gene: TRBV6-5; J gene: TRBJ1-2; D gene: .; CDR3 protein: CASTPRGGPYGYTF; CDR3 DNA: TGTGCCAGCACCCCACGGGGCGGGCCCTATGGCTACACCTTC
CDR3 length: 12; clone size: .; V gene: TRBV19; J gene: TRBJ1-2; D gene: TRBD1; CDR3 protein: CATQQGSYGYTF; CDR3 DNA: TGTGCCACTCAACAGGGGAGCTATGGCTACACCTTC
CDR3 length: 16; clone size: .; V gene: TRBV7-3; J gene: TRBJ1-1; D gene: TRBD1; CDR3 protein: CASSLSGTGALVEAFF; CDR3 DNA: TGTGCCAGCAGCTTATCTGGGACAGGGGCTTTAGTTGAAGCTTTCTTT
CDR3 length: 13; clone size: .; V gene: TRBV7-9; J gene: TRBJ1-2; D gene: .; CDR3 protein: CASRGRENYGYTF; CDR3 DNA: TGTGCCAGCAGGGGGAGGGAAAACTATGGCTACACCTTC
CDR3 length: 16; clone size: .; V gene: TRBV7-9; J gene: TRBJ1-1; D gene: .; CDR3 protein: CASSFPQYSLDTEAFF; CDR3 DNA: TGTGCCAGCAGCTTCCCCCAATATTCTTTGGACACTGAAGCTTTCTTT
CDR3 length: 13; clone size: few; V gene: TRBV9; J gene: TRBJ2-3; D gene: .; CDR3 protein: CASSVATGGTQYF; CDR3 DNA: TGTGCCAGCAGCGTAGCTACTGGGGGTACGCAGTATTTT
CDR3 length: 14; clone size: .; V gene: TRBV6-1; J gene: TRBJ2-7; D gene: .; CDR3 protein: CASEFARSSYEQYF; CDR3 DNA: TGTGCCAGCGAATTTGCGCGGAGCTCCTACGAGCAGTACTTC
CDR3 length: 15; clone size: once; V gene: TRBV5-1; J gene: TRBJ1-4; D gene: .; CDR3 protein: CASSLLPGPTEKLFF; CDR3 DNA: TGCGCCAGCAGCTTACTTCCGGGACCCACTGAAAAACTGTTTTTT
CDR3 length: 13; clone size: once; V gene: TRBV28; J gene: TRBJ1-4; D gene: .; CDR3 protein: CASSFGGNWGLFF; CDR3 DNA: TGTGCCAGCAGTTTCGGCGGTAATTGGGGACTGTTTTTT
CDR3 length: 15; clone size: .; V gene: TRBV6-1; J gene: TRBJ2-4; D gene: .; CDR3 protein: CASMNRGRFWNIQYF; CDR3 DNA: TGTGCCAGCATGAACCGGGGGAGGTTTTGGAACATTCAGTACTTC
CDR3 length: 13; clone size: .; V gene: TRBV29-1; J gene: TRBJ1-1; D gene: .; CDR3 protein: CSVGGVGRTEAFF; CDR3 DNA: TGCAGCGTTGGTGGGGTAGGAAGGACTGAAGCTTTCTTT
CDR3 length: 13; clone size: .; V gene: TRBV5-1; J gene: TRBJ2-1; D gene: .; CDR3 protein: CASSTRGYNEQFF; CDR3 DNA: TGCGCCAGCAGCACCCGGGGTTACAATGAGCAGTTCTTC
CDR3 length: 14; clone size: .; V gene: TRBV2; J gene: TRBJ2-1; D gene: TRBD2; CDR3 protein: CASSASGAYNEQFF; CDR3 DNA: TGTGCCAGCAGCGCCAGCGGGGCCTACAATGAGCAGTTCTTC
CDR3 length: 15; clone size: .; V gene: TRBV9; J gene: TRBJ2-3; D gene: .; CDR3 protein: CASSVATGPPDTQYF; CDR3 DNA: TGTGCCAGCAGCGTAGCGACGGGGCCCCCCGATACGCAGTATTTT
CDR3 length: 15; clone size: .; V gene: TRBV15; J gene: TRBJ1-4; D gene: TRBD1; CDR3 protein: CATSRAGGGDEKLFF; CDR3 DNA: TGTGCCACCAGCAGAGCAGGGGGCGGGGATGAAAAACTGTTTTTT
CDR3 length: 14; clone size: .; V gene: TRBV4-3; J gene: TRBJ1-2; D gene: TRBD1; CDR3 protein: CASSQEDRAYGYTF; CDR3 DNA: TGCGCCAGCAGCCAAGAAGACAGGGCCTATGGCTACACCTTC
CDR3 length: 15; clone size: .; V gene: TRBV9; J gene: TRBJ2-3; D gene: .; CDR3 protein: CASSATGFGTDTQYF; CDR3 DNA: TGTGCCAGCAGCGCGACGGGGTTTGGGACAGATACGCAGTATTTT
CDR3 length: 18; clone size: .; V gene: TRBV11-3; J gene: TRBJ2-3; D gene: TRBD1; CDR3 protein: CASSLWGQGASQRNTQYF; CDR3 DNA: TGTGCCAGCAGCTTATGGGGACAGGGGGCATCTCAGAGAAATACGCAGTATTTT
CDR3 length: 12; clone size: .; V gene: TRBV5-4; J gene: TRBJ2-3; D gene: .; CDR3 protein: CASSLAPDTQYF; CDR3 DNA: TGTGCCAGCAGCTTGGCCCCAGATACGCAGTATTTT
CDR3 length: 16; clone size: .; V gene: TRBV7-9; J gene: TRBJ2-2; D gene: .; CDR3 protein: CASSPLPGVHTGELFF; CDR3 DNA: TGTGCCAGCAGCCCACTCCCGGGGGTCCACACCGGGGAGCTGTTTTTT
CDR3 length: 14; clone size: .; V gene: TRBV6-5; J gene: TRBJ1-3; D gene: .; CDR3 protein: CASSYGGEGNTIYF; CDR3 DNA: TGTGCCAGCAGTTACGGGGGGGAAGGAAACACCATATATTTT
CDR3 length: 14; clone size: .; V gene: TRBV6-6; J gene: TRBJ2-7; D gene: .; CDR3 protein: CASSKDVGSYEQYF; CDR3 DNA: TGTGCCAGCAGTAAGGACGTCGGATCCTACGAGCAGTACTTC
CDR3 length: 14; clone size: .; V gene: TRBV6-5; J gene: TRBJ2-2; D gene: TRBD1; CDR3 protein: CASSGTENTGELFF; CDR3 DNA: TGTGCCAGCAGTGGGACAGAGAACACCGGGGAGCTGTTTTTT
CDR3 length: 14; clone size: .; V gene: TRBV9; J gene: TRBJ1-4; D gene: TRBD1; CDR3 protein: CASSGGQEEEKLFF; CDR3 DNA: TGTGCCAGCAGCGGGGGACAGGAGGAAGAAAAACTGTTTTTT
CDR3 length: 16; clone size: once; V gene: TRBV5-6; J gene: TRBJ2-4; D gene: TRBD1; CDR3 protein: CASSHRQGLAKNIQYF; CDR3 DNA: TGTGCCAGCAGCCACCGACAGGGGCTAGCCAAAAACATTCAGTACTTC
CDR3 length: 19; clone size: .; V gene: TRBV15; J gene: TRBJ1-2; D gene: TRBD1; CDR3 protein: CATSRDSYRTGQVAYGYTF; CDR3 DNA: TGTGCCACCAGCAGAGACTCTTACAGGACAGGGCAAGTTGCATATGGCTACACCTTC